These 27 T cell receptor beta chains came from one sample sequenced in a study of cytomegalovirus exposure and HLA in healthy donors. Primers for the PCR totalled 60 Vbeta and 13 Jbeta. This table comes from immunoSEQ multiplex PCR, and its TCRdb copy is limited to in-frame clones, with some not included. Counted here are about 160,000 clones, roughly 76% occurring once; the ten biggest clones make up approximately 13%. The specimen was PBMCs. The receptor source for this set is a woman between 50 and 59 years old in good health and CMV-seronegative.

The CDR3 reads CASSGTGLNQPQHF. CDR3 DNA: TGTGCCAGCAGTGGGACAGGCCTCAATCAGCCCCAGCATTTT. The V and J genes are TRBV25-1 and TRBJ1-5, with TRBD1 identical over 7 bases. Losses at the gene ends were 4 bases for V and 3 bases for J; bases not matched to a gene: 3. Germline values: CDR1 MGHDK, CDR2 SYGVNS. The CDR3 runs 14 residues. The entire variable domain, with the rest obtained from reference TRBV25-1 and TRBJ1-5, is as follows: EADIYQTPRYLVIGTGKKITLECSQTMGHDKMYWYQQDPGMELHLIHYSYGVNSTEKGDLSSESTVSRIRTEHFPLTLESARPSHTSQYLCASSGTGLNQPQHFGDGTRLSIL.

The CDR3 here is CASSLGGGGRVYNEQFF. DNA for the CDR3: TGTGCCAGCAGCCTGGGAGGGGGAGGGAGGGTGTACAATGAGCAGTTCTTC. This chain links TRBV28 with TRBJ2-1, with D possibly being TRBD2 (7 bases). The V and J ends lost 6 bases and 4 bases respectively, with 22 bases between them. There are 17 residues in the CDR3. CDR1 is MDHEN, CDR2 SYDVKM, per germline.

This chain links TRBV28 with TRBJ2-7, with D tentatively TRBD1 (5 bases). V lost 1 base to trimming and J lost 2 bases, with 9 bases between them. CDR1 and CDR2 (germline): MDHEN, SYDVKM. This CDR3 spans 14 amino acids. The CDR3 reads CASSLSGPPYEQYF. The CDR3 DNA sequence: TGTGCCAGCAGTTTATCAGGGCCCCCCTACGAGCAGTACTTC.

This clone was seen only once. The CDR3 nucleotides are TGCAGTGCTAGCAGGGACTATGGCTACACCTTC. It encodes CSASRDYGYTF. The chain couples TRBV20-1 to TRBJ1-2, with D possibly TRBD1 on 5 matching bases. V shed 3 bases and J shed 3 bases, with 5 bases lying between them. The CDR3 spans 11 residues. Germline-derived CDR1 and CDR2 are DFQATT and SNEGSKA (reference sequence).

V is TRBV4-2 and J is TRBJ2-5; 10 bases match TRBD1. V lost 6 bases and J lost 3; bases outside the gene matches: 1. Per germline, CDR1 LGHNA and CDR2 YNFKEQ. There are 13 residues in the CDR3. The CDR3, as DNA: TGTGCCAGCAGTGGGACAGGGGAAGAGACCCAGTACTTC. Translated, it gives CASSGTGEETQYF.

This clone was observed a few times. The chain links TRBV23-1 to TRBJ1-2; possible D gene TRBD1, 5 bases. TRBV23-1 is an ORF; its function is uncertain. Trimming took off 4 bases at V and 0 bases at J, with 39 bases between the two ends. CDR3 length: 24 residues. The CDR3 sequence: CASSPGIIRGQRSKVHLANYGYTF. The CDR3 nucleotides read TGCGCCAGCAGTCCAGGAATAATACGCGGACAACGGTCGAAGGTCCACCTAGCTAACTATGGCTACACCTTC.

The CDR3 protein is CASSLRGRETQYF. CDR3 nucleotides: TGTGCCAGCAGCTTAAGGGGGCGGGAGACCCAGTACTTC. The gene calls are TRBV7-2 and TRBJ2-5; 7 bases are shared with TRBD1. After removal of 2 bases from V and 5 bases from J, the junction contained 2 bases not matched to a gene. The CDR3 is 13 amino acids. Germline CDR1 is SGHTA and CDR2 is FQGNSA.

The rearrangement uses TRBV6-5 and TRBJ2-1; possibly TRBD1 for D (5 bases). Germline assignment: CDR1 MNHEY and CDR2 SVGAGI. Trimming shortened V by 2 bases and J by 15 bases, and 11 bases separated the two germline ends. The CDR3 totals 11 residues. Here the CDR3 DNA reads TGTGCCAGCAGTTACCATCGGACACTGTTCTTC. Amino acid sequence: CASSYHRTLFF.

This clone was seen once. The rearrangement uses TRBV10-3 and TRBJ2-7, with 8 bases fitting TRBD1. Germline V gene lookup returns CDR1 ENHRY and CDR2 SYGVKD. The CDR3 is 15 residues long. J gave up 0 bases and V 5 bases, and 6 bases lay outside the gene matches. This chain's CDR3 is CAISMGQELSYEQYF. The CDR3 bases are TGTGCCATCAGTATGGGACAGGAACTCTCCTACGAGCAGTACTTC.

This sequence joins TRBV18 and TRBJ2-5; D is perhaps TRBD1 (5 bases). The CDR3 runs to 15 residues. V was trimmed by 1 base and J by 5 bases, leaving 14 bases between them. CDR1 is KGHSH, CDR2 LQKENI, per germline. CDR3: CASSPLHSSGETQYF. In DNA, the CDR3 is TGTGCCAGCTCACCACTTCACAGCTCAGGGGAGACCCAGTACTTC.

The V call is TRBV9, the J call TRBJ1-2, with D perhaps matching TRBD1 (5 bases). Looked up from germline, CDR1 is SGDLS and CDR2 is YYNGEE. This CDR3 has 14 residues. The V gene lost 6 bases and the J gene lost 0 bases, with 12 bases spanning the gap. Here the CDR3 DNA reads TGTGCCAGCACCCTGGGGGGTTCTAACTATGGCTACACCTTC. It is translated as CASTLGGSNYGYTF.

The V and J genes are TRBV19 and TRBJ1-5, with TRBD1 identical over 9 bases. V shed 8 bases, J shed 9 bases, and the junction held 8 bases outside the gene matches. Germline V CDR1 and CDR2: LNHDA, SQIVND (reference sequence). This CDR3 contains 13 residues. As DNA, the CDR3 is TGTGCCAGTGTTGACAGGGGGTATTGGCCCCAGCATTTT. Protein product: CASVDRGYWPQHF.

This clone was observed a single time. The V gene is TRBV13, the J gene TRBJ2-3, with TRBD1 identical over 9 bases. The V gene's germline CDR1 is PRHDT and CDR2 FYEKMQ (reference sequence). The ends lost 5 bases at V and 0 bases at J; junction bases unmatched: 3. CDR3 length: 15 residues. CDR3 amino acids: CASSADRGSTDTQYF. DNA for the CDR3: TGTGCCAGCAGCGCGGACAGGGGAAGCACAGATACGCAGTATTTT.

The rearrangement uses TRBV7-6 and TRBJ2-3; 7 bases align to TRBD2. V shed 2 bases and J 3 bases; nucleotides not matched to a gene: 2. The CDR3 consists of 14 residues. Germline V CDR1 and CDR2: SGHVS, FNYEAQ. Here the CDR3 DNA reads TGTGCCAGCAGCTTACAGCGGGGTACAGATACGCAGTATTTT. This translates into CASSLQRGTDTQYF.

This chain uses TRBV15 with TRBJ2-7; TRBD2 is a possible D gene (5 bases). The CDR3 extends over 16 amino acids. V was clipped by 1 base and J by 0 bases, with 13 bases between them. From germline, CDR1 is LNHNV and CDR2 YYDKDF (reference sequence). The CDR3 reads CATSRGEGSHSYEQYF. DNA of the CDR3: TGTGCCACCAGCAGAGGTGAGGGATCCCACTCCTACGAGCAGTACTTC.

The CDR3: CASSATGTSGGSPKNEQFF. CDR3 in DNA: TGCGCCAGCAGCGCGACCGGGACTAGCGGGGGGTCTCCTAAGAATGAGCAGTTCTTC. V gene TRBV5-1 combines with J gene TRBJ2-1, with 15 nucleotides matching TRBD2. CDR3 length equals 19 residues. Trimming cost V 4 bases and J 7 bases; bases outside gene matches: 15. The germline CDR1 and CDR2 sequences are SGHRS and YFSETQ. Based on the CDR3 plus reference TRBV5-1 and TRBJ2-1, the full variable domain is KAGVTQTPRYLIKTRGQQVTLSCSPISGHRSVSWYQQTPGQGLQFLFEYFSETQRNKGNFPGRFSGRQFSNSRSEMNVSTLELGDSALYLCASSATGTSGGSPKNEQFFGPGTRLTVL.

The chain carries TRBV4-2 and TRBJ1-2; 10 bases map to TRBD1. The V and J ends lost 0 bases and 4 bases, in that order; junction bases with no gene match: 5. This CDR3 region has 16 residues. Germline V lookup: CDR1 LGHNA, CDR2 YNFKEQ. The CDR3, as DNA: TGTGCCAGCAGCCAAGAACCCGGGACAGGGGCCTATGGCTACACCTTC. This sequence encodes CASSQEPGTGAYGYTF.

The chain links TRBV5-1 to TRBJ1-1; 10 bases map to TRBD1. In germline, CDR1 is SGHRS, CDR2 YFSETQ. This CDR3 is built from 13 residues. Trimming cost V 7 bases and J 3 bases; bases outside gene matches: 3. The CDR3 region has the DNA TGCGCCAGCGGACAGGGGGTAGACACTGAAGCTTTCTTT. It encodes CASGQGVDTEAFF.

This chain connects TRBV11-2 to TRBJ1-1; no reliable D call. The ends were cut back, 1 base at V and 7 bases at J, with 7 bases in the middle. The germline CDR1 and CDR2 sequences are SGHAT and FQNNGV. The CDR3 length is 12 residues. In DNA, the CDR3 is TGTGCCAGCAGCTTAGGTCGGGGTGAAGCTTTCTTT. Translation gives CASSLGRGEAFF.

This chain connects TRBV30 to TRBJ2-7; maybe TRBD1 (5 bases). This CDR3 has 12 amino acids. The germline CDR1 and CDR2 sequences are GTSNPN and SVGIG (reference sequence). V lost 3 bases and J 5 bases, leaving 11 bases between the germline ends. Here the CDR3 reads CAWSPQDHEQYF. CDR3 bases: TGTGCCTGGAGCCCACAGGACCACGAGCAGTACTTC.

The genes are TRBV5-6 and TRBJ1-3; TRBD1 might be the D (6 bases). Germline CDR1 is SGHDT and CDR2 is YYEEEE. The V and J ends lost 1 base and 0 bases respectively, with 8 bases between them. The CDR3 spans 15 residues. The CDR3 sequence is CASSLQGGSGNTIYF. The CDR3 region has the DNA TGTGCCAGCAGCTTGCAAGGGGGCTCTGGAAACACCATATATTTT.

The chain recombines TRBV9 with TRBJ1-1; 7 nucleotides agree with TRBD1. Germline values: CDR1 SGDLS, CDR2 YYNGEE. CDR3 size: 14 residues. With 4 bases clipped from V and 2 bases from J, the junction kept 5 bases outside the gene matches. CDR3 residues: CASSTPGGNTEAFF. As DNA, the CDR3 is TGTGCCAGCAGCACCCCAGGGGGAAACACTGAAGCTTTCTTT.

The CDR3 DNA follows: TGTGCCAGCAAAAGACAGGGAACTAATGAAAAACTGTTTTTT. Translated: CASKRQGTNEKLFF. The chain couples TRBV5-6 to TRBJ1-4, with TRBD1 matching over 7 bases. CDR1 is SGHDT and CDR2 is YYEEEE in the germline V gene. This CDR3 comprises 14 residues. V lost 6 bases, J lost 1 base, and 3 bases stayed unmatched.

The DNA of the CDR3 is TGTGCCAGCAGCCCCGATAATGGGGGCGATCAGCCCCAGCATTTT. Translating it yields CASSPDNGGDQPQHF. The chain carries TRBV7-9 and TRBJ1-5, with D possibly matching TRBD1 (6 bases). Per the germline V gene, CDR1 is SEHNR and CDR2 is FQNEAQ (reference sequence). The ends were cut back, 5 bases at V and 5 bases at J, with 16 bases in the middle. The CDR3 extends over 15 amino acids.

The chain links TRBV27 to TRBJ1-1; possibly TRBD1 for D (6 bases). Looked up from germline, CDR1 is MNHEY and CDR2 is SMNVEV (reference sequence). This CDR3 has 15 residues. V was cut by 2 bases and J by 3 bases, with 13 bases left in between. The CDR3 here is CASSLNWDIDTEAFF. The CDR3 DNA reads TGTGCCAGCAGTTTAAATTGGGACATAGACACTGAAGCTTTCTTT.

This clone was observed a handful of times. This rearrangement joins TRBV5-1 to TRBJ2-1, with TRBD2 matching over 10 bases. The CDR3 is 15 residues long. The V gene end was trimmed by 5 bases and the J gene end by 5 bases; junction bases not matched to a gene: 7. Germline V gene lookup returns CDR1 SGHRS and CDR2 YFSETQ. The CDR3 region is CASRPGLAENNEQFF. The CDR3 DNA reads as TGCGCCAGCAGGCCTGGACTAGCGGAAAACAATGAGCAGTTCTTC.

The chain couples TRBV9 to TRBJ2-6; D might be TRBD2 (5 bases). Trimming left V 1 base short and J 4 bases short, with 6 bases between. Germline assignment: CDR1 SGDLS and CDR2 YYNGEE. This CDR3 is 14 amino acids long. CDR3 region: CASSVSGGANVLTF. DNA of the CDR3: TGTGCCAGCAGCGTATCGGGGGGGGCCAACGTCCTGACTTTC.